This entry features one T cell receptor beta chain sequence. This sample is drawn from a study of blood T cell repertoires in COVID-19. The study recruited people aged roughly 18 to 95 years across approximately 24 US areas. Study processing details: Reference gene primers were amplified, and this amplification served to estimate nucleated cell counts. Clones were read by immunoSEQ multiplex PCR, and TCRdb kept only the in-frame ones, dropping some. That table is the source of V, J and clone size, and D and trimming were worked out from the DNA. The sample holds about 320,000 clones, 85% to 95% seen once. CDR1 is GTSNPN and CDR2 is SVGIG in the germline V gene (reference sequence). The CDR3 sequence is 13 residues long. J gave up 5 bases and V 0 bases, and 3 bases lay outside the gene matches.

The receptor comes from a woman aged 25 to 39 who had been exposed to COVID-19. This rearrangement joins TRBV30 to TRBJ2-7, with TRBD1 matching 8 bases. The sample comprised PBMCs or T cells enriched from blood (not recorded which). The CDR3: CAWSVQGVNEQYF. Written as DNA, the CDR3 is TGTGCCTGGAGTGTACAGGGGGTGAACGAGCAGTACTTC.